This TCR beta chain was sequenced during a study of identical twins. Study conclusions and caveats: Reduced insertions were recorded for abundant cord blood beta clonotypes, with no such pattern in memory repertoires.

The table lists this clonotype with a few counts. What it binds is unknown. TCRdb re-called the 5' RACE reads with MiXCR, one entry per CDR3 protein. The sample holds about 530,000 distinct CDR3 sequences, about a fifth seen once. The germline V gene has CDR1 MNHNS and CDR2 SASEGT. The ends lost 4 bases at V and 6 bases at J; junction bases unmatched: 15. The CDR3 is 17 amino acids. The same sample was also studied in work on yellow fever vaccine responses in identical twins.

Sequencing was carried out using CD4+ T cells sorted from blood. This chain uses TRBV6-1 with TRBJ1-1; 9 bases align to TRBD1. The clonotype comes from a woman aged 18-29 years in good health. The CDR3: CASSGGTGRVATSEAFF. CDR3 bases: TGTGCCAGCAGTGGAGGGACAGGGAGGGTAGCTACGTCTGAAGCTTTCTTT.